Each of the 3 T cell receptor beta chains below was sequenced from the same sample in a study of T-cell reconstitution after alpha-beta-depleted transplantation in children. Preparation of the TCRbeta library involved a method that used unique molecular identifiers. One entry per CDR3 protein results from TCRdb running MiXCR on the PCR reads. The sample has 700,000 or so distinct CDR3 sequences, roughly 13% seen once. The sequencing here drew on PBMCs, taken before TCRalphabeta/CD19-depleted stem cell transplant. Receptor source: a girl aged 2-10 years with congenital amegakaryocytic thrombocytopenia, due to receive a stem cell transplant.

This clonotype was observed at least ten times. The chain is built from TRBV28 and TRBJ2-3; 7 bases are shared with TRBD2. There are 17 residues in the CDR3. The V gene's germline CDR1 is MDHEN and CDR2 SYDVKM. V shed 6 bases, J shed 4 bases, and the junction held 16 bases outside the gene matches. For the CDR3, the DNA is TGTGCCAGCAGCCCGAATGTTGAGGGAGGGACGGCAGATACGCAGTATTTT. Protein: CASSPNVEGGTADTQYF.

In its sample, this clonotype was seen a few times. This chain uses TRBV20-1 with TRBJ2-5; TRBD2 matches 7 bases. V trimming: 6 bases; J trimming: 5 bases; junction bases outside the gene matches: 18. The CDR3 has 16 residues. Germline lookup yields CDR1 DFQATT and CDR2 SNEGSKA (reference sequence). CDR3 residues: CSAGLREALRGETQYF. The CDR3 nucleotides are TGCAGTGCCGGCCTCCGGGAGGCCCTGCGGGGGGAGACCCAGTACTTC.

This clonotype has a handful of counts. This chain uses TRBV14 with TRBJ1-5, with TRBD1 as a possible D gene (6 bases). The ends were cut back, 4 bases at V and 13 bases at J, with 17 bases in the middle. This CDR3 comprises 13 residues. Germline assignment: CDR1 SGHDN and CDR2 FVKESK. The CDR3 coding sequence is TGTGCCAGCAGCCTGAGAGCACAGGGCATACAGCATTTT. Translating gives CASSLRAQGIQHF.